This TCR beta chain derives from a study of T cell changes during pregnancy in multiple sclerosis. The repertoire was sequenced with immunoSEQ multiplex PCR; TCRdb's copy has only in-frame clones and lacks some. The sample yields over 8,000 clones, around 87% seen once. The CDR3 is 15 residues long. Germline values: CDR1 LNHDA, CDR2 SQIVND (reference sequence). V dropped 5 bases and J dropped 4; count of bases not matched to a gene: 11. In this sample, this clone turned up once. This clonotype was sampled from a female donor in good health, enrolled as a control in a pregnancy study. The material sequenced was CD8+ T cells from peripheral blood mononuclear cells, taken in the first trimester of pregnancy. The rearrangement uses TRBV19 and TRBJ2-7; 7 bases fit TRBD1. CDR3 bases: TGTGCCAGTAGTTTGACAACAGGGGCAAGATACGAGCAGTACTTC. It is translated as CASSLTTGARYEQYF.